This T cell receptor (beta chain) derives from a study of Ad26.COV2.S vaccination and SARS-CoV-2 variants (dated by TCRdb to 2020 to 2023). With regard to the full study: Donors in the vaccine arm were drawn from COV1001, a multicentre, randomized, double-blind, placebo-controlled phase I-IIa trial testing Ad26.COV2.S in healthy adults. Ad26.COV2.S was given intramuscularly at 5x10^10 or 1x10^11 viral particles, as a single shot or as two shots 56 days apart. TCRbeta repertoire sequencing served as the tool for gauging how specific and how broad the SARS-CoV-2-reactive T cell receptors were following Ad26.COV2.S vaccination. The TCR-sequenced set comprised around 30 samples: some 20 Ad26.COV2.S vaccine recipients, 5 placebo recipients and 8 SARS-CoV-2 convalescent individuals. Trial participants were randomized into five groups of five: low-dose or high-dose Ad26.COV2.S given once or twice, or placebo on both occasions. Investigators remained blinded to trial group allocation during experiments and outcome assessment. Results the study describes overall, beyond this receptor: Compared with placebo recipients, Ad26.COV2.S recipients showed higher spike-specific TCR breadth (P = 0.0014). According to the authors, total T cell responses may have been underestimated by the TCR breadth and depth analyses. The study was not powered for comparison of responses between vaccine doses or regimens. Vaccine and placebo recipients had similar non-spike TCR breadth, a finding consistent with the vaccine containing only spike. Substantial breadth of spike-specific CD8+ and CD4+ T cell responses was reported after vaccination.

Regarding this clone: This clone's antigen is unknown. Base qualities were left out, and no much larger clone turns up one base away.

The sample's treatment or condition label is to be understood as: approximately 18 received Ad26.COV2.S at low or high dose, single or two shots; several received placebo; per-sample allocation not given. For vaccine and placebo recipients, repertoires were sequenced using samples collected on day 63 after the first injection. In Cohort 1b, roughly 26 adults aged 18-55 years were enrolled at a single site in Boston, USA, between 29 July and 7 August 2020. As a vaccine, Ad26.COV2.S was a replication-incompetent adenovirus type 26 vector that expressed a prefusion-stabilized SARS-CoV-2 spike protein derived from the original Wuhan strain. The immunoSEQ Assay was the method used to sequence TCRbeta CDR3 regions. After extraction, genomic DNA underwent amplification by bias-controlled multiplex PCR, followed by high-throughput sequencing. The source study handled its data this way. To quantify the absolute abundance of each unique TCRbeta CDR3 region, sequences were collapsed and filtered. T cell fraction was estimated by normalization of TCRbeta template counts to usable DNA, with usable DNA being measured through amplification of reference genes present in all nucleated cells. Repertoire TCRs were annotated as SARS-CoV-2-specific when V gene, CDR3 amino acid sequence and J gene were exactly matched to a known reactive TCR set. MIRA supplied the reference SARS-CoV-2 TCR set, which was filtered for enrichment in COVID-19-positive ImmuneCODE repertoires so that public or cross-reactive TCRs were removed. Using the MIRA antigens, annotated TCRs were further analysed by specific ORF or by position within an ORF. Depth was the summed frequency of annotated unique rearrangements, while breadth was defined as annotated unique rearrangements over total unique productive rearrangements. TCR breadth was compared between groups using two-sided Wilcoxon rank-sum tests. TCRdb limited this immuneACCESS table to in-frame rearrangements with V and J called. A share of clones is missing; checked studies link under half to unresolved V genes, and the rest is unexplained. V and J calls plus clone size are reproduced from that table; the DNA served to infer D and trimming. Within this sample are around 350,000 clones, with around 83% of them counted one time only. Roughly 3.1% of the sample comes from the top ten.

The origin of this receptor is a person aged 18 to 65 who received the Ad26.COV2.S COVID-19 vaccine or a placebo. The source was peripheral blood, collected in a trial of Ad26.COV2.S vaccine versus placebo.

The DNA reads as follows: TGTGCCAGCAGCGTAGAGGGCTCCTATAATTCACCCCTCCACTTT. The translation is CASSVEGSYNSPLHF. Rearrangement joined TRBV9 to TRBJ1-6, with the D segment identity uncertain. The germline ends are 4 bases apart after V is trimmed by 0 bases and J by 0 bases. Based on the germline V gene, the CDR1 and CDR2 sequences are SGDLS and YYNGEE. Taken from cysteine to phenylalanine, the CDR3 has 15 residues. Here the CDR3 DNA is all that survives: 45 bases in frame from base 1.